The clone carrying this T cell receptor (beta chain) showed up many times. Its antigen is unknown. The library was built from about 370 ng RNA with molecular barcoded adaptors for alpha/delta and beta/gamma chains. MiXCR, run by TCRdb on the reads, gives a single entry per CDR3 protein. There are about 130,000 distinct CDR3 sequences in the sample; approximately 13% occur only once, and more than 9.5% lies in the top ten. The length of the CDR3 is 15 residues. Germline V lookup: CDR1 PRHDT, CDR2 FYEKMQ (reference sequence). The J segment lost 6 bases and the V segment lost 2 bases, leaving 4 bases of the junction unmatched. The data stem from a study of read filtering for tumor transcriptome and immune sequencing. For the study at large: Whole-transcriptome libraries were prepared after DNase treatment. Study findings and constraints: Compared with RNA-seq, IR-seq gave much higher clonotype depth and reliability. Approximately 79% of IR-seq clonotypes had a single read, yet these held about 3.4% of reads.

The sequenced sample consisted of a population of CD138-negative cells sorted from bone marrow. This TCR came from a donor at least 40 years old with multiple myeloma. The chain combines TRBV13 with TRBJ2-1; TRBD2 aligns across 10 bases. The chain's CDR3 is CASSLQAGGPNEQFF. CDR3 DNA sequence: TGTGCCAGCAGCTTACAAGCGGGAGGGCCCAATGAGCAGTTCTTC.